Presented here are 9 T cell receptor beta chains from one specimen sequenced in a study of beta chain features in type 1 diabetes. Study-wide results and limits: Patients with Type 1 diabetes showed moderately but significantly shorter TCRB CDR3s in all four CD4+ subsets.

As every portion of the isolated RNA was reverse transcribed, the sequencing read expressed TCRB transcripts. Assay used: immunoSEQ multiplex PCR; TCRdb lists only in-frame clones, some missing. The data contain 300,000 to 450,000 clones, roughly 9.8% of them singletons. These TCRs' antigens remain unknown. The sample taken for sequencing was central memory CD4+ T cells from blood. The receptors stem from a man between 25 and 39 years old with type 1 diabetes.

This clone was recorded a few times. V usage is TRBV28 and J usage is TRBJ1-5; D uncertain. This CDR3 region has 15 residues. Germline CDR1 and CDR2: MDHEN and SYDVKM. Deletions cut 6 bases from V and 0 bases from J, with 12 bases between. This chain's CDR3 is CASSPAGGSNQPQHF. CDR3 DNA: TGTGCCAGCAGCCCCGCGGGCGGTAGCAATCAGCCCCAGCATTTT.

This clone showed up just a few times. V and J are TRBV13 and TRBJ1-5; 7 bases line up with TRBD1. V trimming: 6 bases; J trimming: 2 bases; junction bases outside the gene matches: 4. The CDR3 extends over 14 amino acids. The germline V gene encodes CDR1 PRHDT and CDR2 FYEKMQ (reference sequence). CDR3 protein: CASRDRSRNQPQHF. The DNA for the CDR3 is TGTGCCAGCAGGGACAGGAGCCGCAATCAGCCCCAGCATTTT.

This rearrangement joins TRBV10-2 to TRBJ1-5; no firm D call. With 5 bases removed from V and 1 base from J, the gap between germline ends came to 9 bases. Germline V gene sequence: CDR1 WSHSY, CDR2 SAAADI. CDR3 length: 14 residues. CDR3 coding DNA: TGCGCCAGCAGTAACAGCGACAGCAATCAGCCCCAGCATTTT. Protein: CASSNSDSNQPQHF.

The sample holds a few counts of this clone. V usage is TRBV5-5 and J usage is TRBJ2-6; D ambiguous. The CDR3 loop spans 13 amino acids. Trimming left V 4 bases short and J 4 bases short, with 6 bases between. The germline V gene encodes CDR1 SGHKS and CDR2 YYEKEE (reference sequence). The CDR3 DNA follows: TGTGCCAGCAGCGTGGAGGGGGCCAACGTCCTGACTTTC. Translated: CASSVEGANVLTF.

At least ten counts were recorded for this clone. The chain has TRBV10-3 and TRBJ2-1; 7 nucleotides line up with TRBD1. The V gene's germline CDR1 is ENHRY and CDR2 SYGVKD. J lost 5 bases, V lost 5 bases, and 3 bases had no gene match. This CDR3 comprises 13 residues. The CDR3 nucleotides read TGTGCCATCAGTAGGGGGCTTAACAATGAGCAGTTCTTC. Its translation: CAISRGLNNEQFF.

V gene TRBV7-2 combines with J gene TRBJ2-7, with no clear D. The CDR3 is 15 amino acids. With 1 base removed from V and 0 bases from J, the gap between germline ends came to 10 bases. Germline V gene data show CDR1 as SGHTA and CDR2 as FQGNSA. The CDR3 region has the DNA TGTGCCAGCAGCTTAGGGCAGGATAGCTCCTACGAGCAGTACTTC. Translated: CASSLGQDSSYEQYF.

The chain carries TRBV5-1 and TRBJ1-2; a possible D gene is TRBD1 (6 bases). The CDR3 contains 14 residues. With 3 bases removed from V and 5 bases from J, the gap between germline ends came to 14 bases. The germline V gene encodes CDR1 SGHRS and CDR2 YFSETQ. The CDR3 DNA follows: TGCGCCAGCAGCTCAATTCAGGGGAGGTATGGCTACACCTTC. Translated: CASSSIQGRYGYTF.

This clone was seen more than once but under ten times. V is TRBV4-1 and J is TRBJ2-6; D unresolved. Germline CDR1 MGHRA, CDR2 YSYEKL. The CDR3 totals 15 residues. V was pared by 4 bases and J by 2 bases, with 9 bases between. CDR3 sequence reads: CASSLLAAGANVLTF. The CDR3 DNA reads TGCGCCAGCAGCCTCCTGGCGGCTGGGGCCAACGTCCTGACTTTC.

A few counts support this clone. The CDR3 DNA follows: TGCGCCAGCAGCCAAGATCTTAGTAAGAATGAGCAGTTCTTC. Its translation is CASSQDLSKNEQFF. The chain employs TRBV4-1 and TRBJ2-1; no firm D call. With 0 bases removed from V and 7 bases from J, the gap between germline ends came to 10 bases. CDR3 size: 14 residues. Looked up from germline, CDR1 is MGHRA and CDR2 is YSYEKL.